The clone carrying this TCR beta chain appeared once. Its matching antigen is unknown. Germline V lookup: CDR1 SNHLY, CDR2 FYNNEI. This CDR3 comprises 14 residues. V gave up 1 base and J gave up 6 bases; unmatched junction bases: 6. The data are from a study of cytomegalovirus exposure and HLA in healthy donors. Background on the study: A previous analysis identified 100 million to 120 million unique TCR beta sequences derived from some 170 million T cells. Study-wide results and caveats: According to an earlier analysis, most TCR beta V segments yielded productive rearrangements about 87% or about 30% of the time.

Amplification used 60 Vbeta primers and 13 Jbeta primers. How the authors handled the data: An analysis that came later counted some 81 million unique TCR beta chains, approximately 10 million shared. Data came from immunoSEQ multiplex PCR; TCRdb stores just in-frame clones and leaves some out. That table supplies the V and J calls and clone size; D and trimming were determined from the DNA. The top ten clones hold roughly 7.4% of a sample with approximately 170,000 clones, 75% to 85% of them seen once. This receptor was obtained from a male donor in good health and CMV-seropositive. Sequenced: PBMCs. V is TRBV2 and J is TRBJ2-7, with TRBD1 matching 7 bases. The CDR3 coding sequence is TGTGCCAGCAGTGAAGAGACAGGGCCAACCGAGCAGTACTTC. It translates to CASSEETGPTEQYF.